Listed here are 8 T cell receptor beta chains from one sample, sequenced in a study of identical twins. TCRdb analysed the 5' RACE reads with MiXCR anew, one entry per CDR3 protein. The data contain 650,000 to 800,000 distinct CDR3 sequences, roughly 8% of them seen just once; the ten biggest clones take up around 0.95%. Another study also made use of these data, one on yellow fever vaccine responses in identical twins.

The sample was PBMCs. These receptors all stem from a woman in her late teens or twenties in good health.

In this sample, this clonotype turned up many times. The chain joins TRBV11-2 to TRBJ1-1; no reliable D call. CDR1 and CDR2 (germline): SGHAT, FQNNGV. The CDR3 is made up of 15 amino acids. V lost 1 base and J lost 1, with 10 bases in between. CDR3 DNA: TGTGCCAGCAGCTTAGGAGAAAATGGGAACACTGAAGCTTTCTTT. Translation gives CASSLGENGNTEAFF.

This clonotype was detected a few times. This chain connects TRBV28 to TRBJ1-4, with D perhaps TRBD1 (6 bases). The germline V gene encodes CDR1 MDHEN and CDR2 SYDVKM. The CDR3 runs 15 residues. V was clipped by 2 bases and J by 4 bases, with 11 bases between them. The CDR3 loop reads CASSLATGLNEKLFF. The CDR3 DNA follows: TGTGCCAGCAGTTTAGCGACAGGCCTTAATGAAAAACTGTTTTTT.

V gene TRBV15 combines with J gene TRBJ2-1; 15 nucleotides agree with TRBD2. Per germline, CDR1 LNHNV and CDR2 YYDKDF (reference sequence). The ends lost 1 base at V and 2 bases at J; junction bases unmatched: 6. This CDR3 comprises 19 residues. The CDR3 nucleotides read TGTGCCACCAGCAGAGGAGGGACTAGCGGGAGGTCGACCTACAATGAGCAGTTCTTC. Translation gives CATSRGGTSGRSTYNEQFF.

This chain links TRBV24-1 with TRBJ2-3; D is possibly TRBD1 (6 bases). Trimming stripped 4 bases from V and 5 bases from J, with 21 bases between. The CDR3 has 17 amino acids. CDR1 is KGHDR and CDR2 is SFDVKD in the germline V gene. The CDR3 region has the DNA TGTGCCACCAGTGAGCCCTTACAGGGAATGAGTATAGATACGCAGTATTTT. Its translation is CATSEPLQGMSIDTQYF.

In its sample, this clonotype was seen a few times. The V gene is TRBV4-2, the J gene TRBJ2-5, with TRBD2 matching 13 bases. J lost 0 bases, V lost 3 bases, and 1 base had no gene match. The CDR3 is 16 amino acids. The germline V gene encodes CDR1 LGHNA and CDR2 YNFKEQ. Here the CDR3 DNA reads TGTGCCAGCAGCCATGGGACTAGCGGGAACCAAGAGACCCAGTACTTC. Translating it yields CASSHGTSGNQETQYF.

The genes are TRBV7-2 and TRBJ2-6, with 9 bases fitting TRBD1. J lost 2 bases, V lost 5 bases, and 7 bases had no gene match. This CDR3 has 17 amino acids. Germline V gene data show CDR1 as SGHTA and CDR2 as FQGNSA. DNA for the CDR3: TGTGCCAGCAGCCCAACAGGGGGCGGAACTGGGGCCAACGTCCTGACTTTC. This gives the protein CASSPTGGGTGANVLTF.

This clonotype has only a few counts. The chain recombines TRBV7-8 with TRBJ2-1; D may be TRBD2 (6 bases). V dropped 2 bases and J dropped 3 bases, with 14 bases sitting between them. The CDR3 is made up of 16 amino acids. Germline-derived CDR1 and CDR2 are SGHVS and FQNEAQ. This CDR3 reads CASSLMGRGNYNEQFF. CDR3 DNA: TGTGCCAGCAGCTTAATGGGGCGGGGTAACTACAATGAGCAGTTCTTC.

This chain uses TRBV6-1 with TRBJ1-5, with TRBD1 matching over 9 bases. This CDR3 comprises 15 residues. V lost 6 bases, J lost 2 bases, and 5 bases stayed unmatched. Germline assignment: CDR1 MNHNS and CDR2 SASEGT. The CDR3 loop reads CASRPTGGGNQPQHF. The CDR3 coding sequence is TGTGCCAGCAGACCAACAGGGGGCGGCAATCAGCCCCAGCATTTT.